This is a list of T cell receptor beta chains from one sample in a study of response to subunit inactivated influenza vaccine. TCRdb ran MiXCR on the RT-PCR reads and lists one entry per CDR3 protein. The sample has 600,000 to 850,000 distinct CDR3 sequences; 12% to 15% are singletons. The material was PBMCs from blood, obtained 14 to 15 days before vaccination. These receptor sequences come from a man in his forties or fifties who received an inactivated influenza vaccine. The CDR3 runs from the conserved cysteine through the conserved F or W. A D gene is named only where the DNA matches it firmly. Clone size is stated in some rows and not others, as once, few, many or a class when expanded.

size: few; D: TRBD2; J: TRBJ2-4; V: TRBV11-2; CDR3: CASSLDSSGGIAKNIQYF; DNA: TGTGCCAGCAGCTTAGATAGTAGCGGGGGGATAGCCAAAAACATTCAGTACTTC
size: -; D: TRBD2; J: TRBJ2-3; V: TRBV5-4; CDR3: CASSKAGSTDTQYF; DNA: TGTGCCAGCAGCAAAGCGGGGAGCACAGATACGCAGTATTTT
size: -; D: -; J: TRBJ2-1; V: TRBV14; CDR3: CASSLIGGVRGQFF; DNA: TGTGCCAGCAGCCTAATCGGTGGAGTCAGGGGGCAGTTCTTC
size: many; D: TRBD2; J: TRBJ2-1; V: TRBV5-1; CDR3: CASSSDEVAGLNNEQFF; DNA: TGCGCCAGCAGCTCGGACGAAGTAGCGGGACTTAACAATGAGCAGTTCTTC
size: -; D: -; J: TRBJ2-2; V: TRBV7-6; CDR3: CASSFQVANTGELFF; DNA: TGTGCCAGCAGCTTTCAGGTCGCGAACACCGGGGAGCTGTTTTTT
size: few; D: -; J: TRBJ2-1; V: TRBV29-1; CDR3: CSVEDPKWGGEQFF; DNA: TGCAGCGTTGAAGATCCAAAATGGGGAGGTGAGCAGTTCTTC
size: -; D: -; J: TRBJ1-6; V: TRBV27; CDR3: CASSPRPGNKNSPLHF; DNA: TGTGCCAGCAGCCCCCGACCGGGTAACAAGAATTCACCCCTCCACTTT
size: many; D: -; J: TRBJ2-1; V: TRBV28; CDR3: CASRPLQGTDYNEQFF; DNA: TGTGCCAGCAGGCCCCTTCAGGGAACCGACTACAATGAGCAGTTCTTC
size: few; D: TRBD1; J: TRBJ1-1; V: TRBV7-8; CDR3: CASSLGPPKDRPHTEAFF; DNA: TGTGCCAGCAGCTTAGGCCCGCCCAAGGACAGGCCACACACTGAAGCTTTCTTT
size: few; D: TRBD2; J: TRBJ2-1; V: TRBV28; CDR3: CASRLAGEVWYYYNEQFF; DNA: TGTGCCAGCAGACTAGCGGGAGAAGTCTGGTATTACTACAATGAGCAGTTCTTC
size: -; D: TRBD2; J: TRBJ2-7; V: TRBV7-9; CDR3: CASSLFRASGSYEQYF; DNA: TGTGCCAGCAGCTTATTCCGGGCTAGCGGGTCCTACGAGCAGTACTTC